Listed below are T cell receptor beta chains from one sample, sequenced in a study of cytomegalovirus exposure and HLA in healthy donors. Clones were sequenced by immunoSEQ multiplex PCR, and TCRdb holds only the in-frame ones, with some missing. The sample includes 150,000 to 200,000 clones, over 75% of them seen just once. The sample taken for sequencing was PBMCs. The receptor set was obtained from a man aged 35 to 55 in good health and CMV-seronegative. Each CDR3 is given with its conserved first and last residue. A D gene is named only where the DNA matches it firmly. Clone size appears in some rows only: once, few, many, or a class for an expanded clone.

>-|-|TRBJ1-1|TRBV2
TGTGCCAGCAGTGAAGCGACTGGACAGAACACTGAAGCTTTCTTT
CASSEATGQNTEAFF
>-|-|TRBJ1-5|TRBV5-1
TGCGCCAGCAGCTTCGCAGGGGCCGAGGAGCCCCAGCATTTT
CASSFAGAEEPQHF
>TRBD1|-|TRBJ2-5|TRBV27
TGTGCCAGCAGTCTCCGACAGGGGGCTTGGGAGACCCAGTACTTC
CASSLRQGAWETQYF
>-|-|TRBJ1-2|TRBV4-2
TGTGCCAGCAGCCAAGTGAGGGTCCAGTATGGCTACACCTTC
CASSQVRVQYGYTF
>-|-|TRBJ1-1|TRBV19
TGTGCCAGTAGTATGTTTTTAGTCAGGTGGAACACTGAAGCTTTCTTT
CASSMFLVRWNTEAFF
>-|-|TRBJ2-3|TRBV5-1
TGCGCCAGCAGTGCTCCCACCGGACAGACCTTTACGGATACGCAGTATTTT
CASSAPTGQTFTDTQYF
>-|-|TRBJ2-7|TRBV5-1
TGCGCCAGCAGCTTGGACAGACCCTACGAGCAGTACTTC
CASSLDRPYEQYF
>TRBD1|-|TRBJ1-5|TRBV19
TGTGCCAGTAGTAGGTTCAGGGGGGAAAGTCAGCCCCAGCATTTT
CASSRFRGESQPQHF
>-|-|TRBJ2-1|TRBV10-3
TGTGCCATCAGGGGGAGGGACACCGGGTTGGCTGAGCAGTTCTTC
CAIRGRDTGLAEQFF
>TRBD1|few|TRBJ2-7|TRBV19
TGTGCCACCAAATGGGGACAGGGAGTCCACGAGCAGTACTTC
CATKWGQGVHEQYF
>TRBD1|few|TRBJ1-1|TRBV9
TGTGCCAGCAGCGTAGGACAGGGGGGCCTAACTGAAGCTTTCTTT
CASSVGQGGLTEAFF